Following are 21 T cell receptor beta chains from one sample sequenced in a study of blood T cell repertoires in COVID-19. The assay was immunoSEQ multiplex PCR, and TCRdb's table has in-frame clones only and misses some. The table lists about 100,000 clones, approximately 81% of them singletons. The sample comprised peripheral blood. The receptors originated from a human donor in a cohort sampled during active COVID-19.

The rearrangement uses TRBV24-1 and TRBJ1-2, with D possibly TRBD1 on 5 matching bases. V shed 6 bases and J shed 6 bases, with 13 bases lying between them. The CDR3 runs 13 residues. CDR1 KGHDR and CDR2 SFDVKD come from the germline V gene. As DNA, the CDR3 is TGTGCCACCAGTTGGGAGGGGCAAAATGGCTACACCTTC. Translating it yields CATSWEGQNGYTF.

This chain connects TRBV5-1 to TRBJ2-3; D gene ambiguous. Germline V gene data show CDR1 as SGHRS and CDR2 as YFSETQ. The V end was cut by 1 base, the J end by 2 bases, with 8 bases between. The CDR3 loop spans 14 amino acids. The CDR3 DNA follows: TGCGCCAGCAGCTTGTTAGCCTACACAGATACGCAGTATTTT. Amino acid sequence: CASSLLAYTDTQYF.

The V call is TRBV29-1, the J call TRBJ2-7; 9 nucleotides match TRBD1. There are 14 residues in the CDR3. From germline, CDR1 is SQVTM and CDR2 ANQGSEA. Trimming took 2 bases from V and 7 from J; bases not matched to a gene: 9. The CDR3 DNA reads as TGCAGCGTTGAACGGGGACAGGGTACCAGGGAGCAGTACTTC. It is translated as CSVERGQGTREQYF.

Turning to this clone: An end of the junction differs from the germline gene, which may be a read error. This chain joins TRBV19 and TRBJ2-2; D perhaps matches TRBD1 (5 bases). The CDR3 is 15 residues long. From germline, CDR1 is LNHDA and CDR2 SQIVND (reference sequence). This CDR3 reads CASSTSGLGTGELFF. The CDR3, as DNA: TGTGCCAGCAGTACCTCAGGGTTGGGCACCGGGGAGCTGTTTTTT.

The genes are TRBV7-2 and TRBJ2-5; TRBD2 aligns across 9 bases. V gave up 3 bases and J gave up 1 base; unmatched junction bases: 6. The CDR3 is 16 amino acids. Germline V lookup: CDR1 SGHTA, CDR2 FQGNSA. The CDR3 coding sequence is TGTGCCAGCAGCTTGGGTTCTAGCGGGGCCCAAGAGACCCAGTACTTC. It encodes CASSLGSSGAQETQYF.

The rearrangement uses TRBV5-6 and TRBJ1-1, with 8 bases lining up with TRBD1. The CDR3 is 13 amino acids. After removal of 0 bases from V and 11 bases from J, the junction contained 6 bases not matched to a gene. CDR1 and CDR2 from the germline V gene are SGHDT and YYEEEE. Here the CDR3 reads CASSLDWTGTAFF. The CDR3, as DNA: TGTGCCAGCAGCTTGGACTGGACAGGGACGGCTTTCTTT.

The CDR3 nucleotides are TGTGCCAGCAGCCAAGGGGGAGAAAACTACAATGAGCAGTTCTTC. As protein: CASSQGGENYNEQFF. The V and J genes are TRBV3-1 (or the pseudogene TRBV3-2) and TRBJ2-1; tentative D call: TRBD2 (5 bases). The CDR3 is made up of 15 amino acids. V dropped 1 base and J dropped 3 bases, with 10 bases sitting between them. Germline loops: CDR1 LGHDT, CDR2 YNNKEL (reference sequence).

This sequence joins TRBV7-2 and TRBJ2-5; a weak D match, TRBD2 (5 bases). This CDR3 is built from 13 residues. Germline V gene sequence: CDR1 SGHTA, CDR2 FQGNSA. The V end lost 5 bases, the J end lost 7 bases, and 14 bases lay between the germline ends. The CDR3 spells CASSLAGVGTQYF. DNA for the CDR3: TGTGCCAGCAGCCTGGCCGGGGTCGGGACCCAGTACTTC.

This rearrangement joins TRBV7-2 to TRBJ2-1, with TRBD2 identical over 10 bases. The CDR3 runs 15 residues. The germline gives CDR1 SGHTA, CDR2 FQGNSA. V lost 7 bases, J lost 7 bases, and 10 bases stayed unmatched. The CDR3 DNA sequence: TGTGCCAGCACGGCTAGCGGGAGTGTAATTAATGAGCAGTTCTTC. This gives the protein CASTASGSVINEQFF.

The chain is built from TRBV7-9 and TRBJ2-4; 8 bases are a match to TRBD2. Trimming removed 0 bases from V and 6 bases from J; junction bases left unmatched: 7. This CDR3 comprises 16 residues. Germline V gene data show CDR1 as SEHNR and CDR2 as FQNEAQ (reference sequence). CDR3 in DNA: TGTGCCAGCAGCTTAGCGTACGGGGGGGTAGGAAACATTCAGTACTTC. Residues: CASSLAYGGVGNIQYF.

V gene TRBV7-9 combines with J gene TRBJ1-2, with D possibly matching TRBD1 (6 bases). In germline, CDR1 is SEHNR, CDR2 FQNEAQ (reference sequence). V was trimmed by 4 bases and J by 5 bases, leaving 14 bases between them. The CDR3 contains 14 residues. CDR3 region: CASSSGSDSYGYTF. In nucleotides, the CDR3 is TGTGCCAGCAGCTCCGGCTCGGACAGTTATGGCTACACCTTC.

The V call is TRBV2, the J call TRBJ2-2; D remains unclear. Germline V CDR1 and CDR2: SNHLY, FYNNEI. The CDR3 is made up of 13 amino acids. V lost 7 bases to trimming and J lost 7 bases, with 13 bases between them. The CDR3 reads CASNVNPRGELFF. The CDR3 coding sequence is TGTGCCAGCAACGTAAATCCGCGCGGGGAGCTGTTTTTT.

V is TRBV7-8 and J is TRBJ2-2; D is possibly TRBD2 (5 bases). CDR1 is SGHVS and CDR2 is FQNEAQ in the germline V gene. Trimming left V 4 bases short and J 2 bases short, with 14 bases between. The CDR3 is made up of 16 amino acids. The CDR3 DNA follows: TGTGCCAGCAGCTACCTCCGACTAATTAACACCGGGGAGCTGTTTTTT. It translates to CASSYLRLINTGELFF.

The rearrangement joins TRBV19 to TRBJ2-6; possible D gene TRBD2, 6 bases. Trimming cost V 4 bases and J 2 bases, with 9 bases left between them. Germline V lookup: CDR1 LNHDA, CDR2 SQIVND (reference sequence). There are 15 residues in the CDR3. As DNA, the CDR3 is TGTGCCAGTAGTAGTCCGGGAGCTGGGGCCAACGTCCTGACTTTC. Translated, it gives CASSSPGAGANVLTF.

J is TRBJ1-2 and V is TRBV7-9, with a possible D match to TRBD1 (6 bases). Looked up from germline, CDR1 is SEHNR and CDR2 is FQNEAQ (reference sequence). There are 16 residues in the CDR3. Trimming took 7 bases from V and 2 from J, leaving 20 bases between them. CDR3 coding DNA: TGTGCCAGCACCCTAACTACAGGGCAAGGAAACTATGGCTACACCTTC. It specifies CASTLTTGQGNYGYTF.

This clone was seen more than once but under ten times. This chain connects TRBV21-1 to TRBJ2-7; TRBD2, the table's D call, lacks a check against the DNA. TRBV21-1 is an annotated pseudogene. The CDR3 spans 15 residues. The CDR3 sequence is CASSSTIPSSYEQYV. The CDR3 coding sequence is TGTGCCAGCAGCAGCACGATCCCGAGCTCCTACGAGCAGTACGTC.

This clone was recorded a few times. The chain combines TRBV27 with TRBJ1-6; D perhaps matches TRBD1 (6 bases). V was shortened by 2 bases and J by 8 bases, with 13 bases between the two germline ends. Germline V gene sequence: CDR1 MNHEY, CDR2 SMNVEV (reference sequence). CDR3 length: 15 residues. CDR3 DNA: TGTGCCAGCAGTTTAGGGTCAGGGGTTGATTCACCCCTCCACTTT. This translates into CASSLGSGVDSPLHF.

The chain uses TRBV18 and TRBJ1-5; TRBD1 agrees at 7 bases. J gave up 4 bases and V 5 bases, and 5 bases lay outside the gene matches. The CDR3 loop spans 14 amino acids. The germline V gene encodes CDR1 KGHSH and CDR2 LQKENI. CDR3 sequence reads: CASSVGQKNQPQHF. The CDR3 DNA sequence: TGTGCCAGCTCAGTGGGACAGAAAAATCAGCCCCAGCATTTT.

V is TRBV3-1 (or the pseudogene TRBV3-2) and J is TRBJ2-7; 8 bases are shared with TRBD2. The J segment lost 2 bases and the V segment lost 6 bases, leaving 0 bases of the junction unmatched. Per the germline V gene, CDR1 is LGHDT and CDR2 is YNNKEL (reference sequence). This CDR3 comprises 12 residues. The CDR3 DNA reads TGTGCCAGCAGGGGACTAGCCTACGAGCAGTACTTC. Translation gives CASRGLAYEQYF.

The rearrangement joins TRBV19 to TRBJ1-6; tentatively, D is TRBD1 (6 bases). From germline, CDR1 is LNHDA and CDR2 SQIVND (reference sequence). The V gene lost 8 bases and the J gene lost 2 bases, with 13 bases spanning the gap. CDR3 length: 15 residues. The CDR3 loop is CASAQGDAYNSPLHF. Written as DNA, the CDR3 is TGTGCCAGTGCACAGGGAGACGCCTATAATTCACCCCTCCACTTT. The whole variable domain, remainder taken from reference TRBV19 and TRBJ1-6, is DGGITQSPKYLFRKEGQNVTLSCEQNLNHDAMYWYRQDPGQGLRLIYYSQIVNDFQKGDIAEGYSVSREKKESFPLTVTSAQKNPTAFYLCASAQGDAYNSPLHFGNGTRLTVT.

The chain carries TRBV2 and TRBJ2-5, with 8 nucleotides matching TRBD1. This CDR3 has 14 residues. The germline V gene has CDR1 SNHLY and CDR2 FYNNEI. J lost 2 bases, V lost 6 bases, and 5 bases had no gene match. The CDR3 is CASRDRTGQETQYF. In DNA, the CDR3 is TGTGCCAGCAGAGATCGGACAGGGCAAGAGACCCAGTACTTC.